These T cell receptor beta chains were read from a single sample in a study of OX40 agonist ivuxolimab in advanced cancers. Measured with immunoSEQ multiplex PCR; TCRdb has only the in-frame clones, and not every one. The sample has 45,000 to 65,000 clones, around nine tenths seen once; the top ten hold over 6%. The sequences come from CD4+ or CD8+ T cells sorted from blood, collected in a trial of the OX40 agonist ivuxolimab. The receptor source for this set is an adult with an advanced solid tumor such as melanoma, head and neck, liver or kidney cancer. Both conserved end residues are trimmed from each CDR3.

TRBV28	TRBJ1-1	ASSGTPMFVNTEAF
TRBV6-6	TRBJ2-7	ASRRKNRDEQY
TRBV9	TRBJ2-1	ASSVDRGAEQF
TRBV19	TRBJ2-3	ASSILDTQY
TRBV27	TRBJ1-2	ASSEQGAGGYT
TRBV11-3	TRBJ1-1	ASSQDALGTEAF
TRBV19	TRBJ2-2	ASSIGAGGTGELF
TRBV9	TRBJ2-1	ASSVGGSWNEQF
TRBV5-1	TRBJ2-1	ASSSGTPSYNEQF
TRBV28	TRBJ2-7	ASSRSGPHEQY
TRBV2	TRBJ2-7	ASSEGWTGSEQY
TRBV28	TRBJ1-5	ASRTGTGYQPQH
TRBV4-1	TRBJ2-7	ASSQYRDSYEQY
TRBV27	TRBJ2-3	ASSLSGWGPDTQY
TRBV11-2	TRBJ2-1	ASSSRLAGGLQF
TRBV2	TRBJ1-4	ASNDRARGEKLF
TRBV5-6	TRBJ1-4	ASSLGQGREKLF
TRBV11-2	TRBJ1-2	ASSLDGTGGGYT
TRBV4-1	TRBJ1-4	ASSQVATNEKLF
TRBV5-4	TRBJ2-6	ASKPGGGGSGANVLT
TRBV19	TRBJ2-7	ATTGASYEQY
TRBV30	TRBJ1-4	AWTSVEGREKLF
TRBV28	TRBJ1-4	ASSPPPTNEKLF
TRBV29-1	TRBJ1-2	SGRTGEGYT
TRBV10-3	TRBJ2-7	AIRSDRAGYEQY
TRBV5-1	TRBJ2-7	ASSLGGGPGEQY
TRBV30	TRBJ2-2	AWSAIFTGTGELF
TRBV7-3	TRBJ2-2	ASSQTASGSGELF
TRBV15	TRBJ2-4	ATSPGLGSRGNIQY
TRBV10-3	TRBJ1-2	AISETPDRGPGYT
TRBV18	TRBJ2-2	ASSPKGGPNTGELF
TRBV6-1	TRBJ1-5	ASSEWDQPQH
TRBV5-1	TRBJ2-7	ASSSSASGTYEQY
TRBV29-1	TRBJ1-2	SGLQVGGYT
TRBV19	TRBJ1-1	ASSIGGRGGTEAF
TRBV30	TRBJ2-1	AWRTLGNEQF
TRBV30	TRBJ2-7	AWSGTGWKQY
TRBV27	TRBJ2-1	ASSLARVTSAGVNNEQF
TRBV30	TRBJ2-7	AWGRQGSSYEQY
TRBV27	TRBJ1-2	ASSLRQGSGYT
TRBV27	TRBJ2-2	ASKKGGNTGELF
TRBV28	TRBJ2-2	ATRDRGISGSSGELF
TRBV28	TRBJ2-4	ASRESGTKNIQY
TRBV29-1	TRBJ2-3	SVEGGRRTDTQY
TRBV30	TRBJ2-2	AWRVQGGTGELF
TRBV5-1	TRBJ2-6	ASSPGDGLGANVLT
TRBV30	TRBJ2-1	AWTRANGVNEQF
TRBV28	TRBJ2-7	ASTDWTGDYEQY
TRBV7-2	TRBJ2-7	ASSFGLAESY
TRBV5-1	TRBJ2-5	ASSLVGLGGETQY
TRBV18	TRBJ2-6	ASSPRDLGANVLT
TRBV5-1	TRBJ2-1	ASSREGNEQF
TRBV11-2	TRBJ1-1	ASSFVSQNTEAF
TRBV9	TRBJ1-1	ASSVIRDATEAF
TRBV28	TRBJ1-5	ASRLRWTGDQPQH
TRBV7-9	TRBJ1-1	ASRTANTEAF
TRBV27	TRBJ2-3	ASSLGMPSTTQY
TRBV19	TRBJ1-5	ASTRDRGDQPQH
TRBV6-7	TRBJ2-7	ASSYVPQGPYEQY
TRBV19	TRBJ2-5	ASSVRARVTQY